This TCR beta chain was obtained from a study of T cells in Graves' hyperthyroidism and ophthalmopathy. Study in general: Blood from the periphery was taken at initial diagnosis, before any treatment.

In this sample, this clonotype turned up many times. The antigen remains unidentified. Amplification yielded TCR beta CDR3 regions, with RNA transcripts as the source. Initially, a first-round RT-PCR of the TCR CDR3 employed the HTBI primer set. MiXCR was run by TCRdb on the multiplex PCR reads, yielding one entry per CDR3 protein. This sample has 250,000 to 300,000 distinct CDR3 sequences, with about a sixth found just once. Notes on the study in general: A model of 13 V-J features distinguished ophthalmopathy from stable hyperthyroidism.

The sequence was collected from a woman in her sixties or seventies with Graves' ophthalmopathy. The material sequenced was blood.

This CDR3 reads CASRARIANTGELFF. DNA for the CDR3: TGTGCCAGTCGGGCCAGGATAGCGAACACCGGGGAGCTGTTTTTT. V usage is TRBV2 and J usage is TRBJ2-2; D is unclear. The CDR3 has 15 residues. Trimming shortened V by 9 bases and J by 0 bases, and 14 bases separated the two germline ends. Germline CDR1 is SNHLY and CDR2 is FYNNEI.